This T cell receptor (beta chain) is drawn from a study of regulatory T cells in long-lasting Graves disease. This clonotype was picked up many times. Described time point: newly diagnosed GD, antithyroid drugs for less than 3 months. PBMC RNA was the source of the TCR library. Patients of an endocrinology department in Xi'an, China, were included. Combining iRepertoire HTBI primers with Arm-PCR of CDR3 regions, the authors built TCR beta libraries. TCRdb re-derived calls from the multiplex PCR reads in MiXCR, one entry per CDR3 protein. The table records about 470,000 distinct CDR3 sequences, 15% of them present only once. Germline CDR1 SGHDN, CDR2 FVKESK. The CDR3 spans 18 residues. Trimming shortened V by 0 bases and J by 2 bases, and 17 bases separated the two germline ends. A further study also used this sample, focusing on T cells in Graves' hyperthyroidism and ophthalmopathy.

This sequence originates from a woman aged 25 to 39 with Graves disease. The V gene is TRBV14, the J gene TRBJ2-1; D is unresolved. The sequences come from peripheral blood mononuclear cells (PBMCs), collected at new diagnosis, from a patient treated with antithyroid drugs. CDR3: CASSQDLAWATTYNEQFF. CDR3 DNA sequence: TGTGCCAGCAGCCAAGATCTGGCGTGGGCAACGACCTACAATGAGCAGTTCTTC.